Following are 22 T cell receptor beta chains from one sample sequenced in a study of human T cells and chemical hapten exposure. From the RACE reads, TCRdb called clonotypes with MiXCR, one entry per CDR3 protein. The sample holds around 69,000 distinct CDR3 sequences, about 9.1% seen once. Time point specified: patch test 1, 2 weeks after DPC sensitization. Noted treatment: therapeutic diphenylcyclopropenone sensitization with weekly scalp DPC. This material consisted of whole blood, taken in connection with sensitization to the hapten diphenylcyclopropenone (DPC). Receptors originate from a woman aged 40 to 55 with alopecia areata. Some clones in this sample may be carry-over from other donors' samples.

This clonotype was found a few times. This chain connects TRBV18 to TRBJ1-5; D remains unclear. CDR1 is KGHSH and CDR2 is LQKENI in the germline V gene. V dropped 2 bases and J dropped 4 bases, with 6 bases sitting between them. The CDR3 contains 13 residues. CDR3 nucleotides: TGTGCCAGCTCACCAGGGGTTAATCAGCCCCAGCATTTT. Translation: CASSPGVNQPQHF.

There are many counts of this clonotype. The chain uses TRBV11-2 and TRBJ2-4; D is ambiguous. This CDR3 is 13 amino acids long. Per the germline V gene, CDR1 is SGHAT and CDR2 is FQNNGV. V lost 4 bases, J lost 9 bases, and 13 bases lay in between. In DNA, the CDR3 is TGTGCCAGCAGCTCCCATTATGTGGGCATTCAGTACTTC. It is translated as CASSSHYVGIQYF.

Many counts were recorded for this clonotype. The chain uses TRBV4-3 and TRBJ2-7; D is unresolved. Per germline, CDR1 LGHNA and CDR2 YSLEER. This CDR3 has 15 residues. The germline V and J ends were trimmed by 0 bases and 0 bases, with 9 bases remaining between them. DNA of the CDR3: TGCGCCAGCAGCCAAGATTTCGGATCCTCCTACGAGCAGTACTTC. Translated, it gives CASSQDFGSSYEQYF.

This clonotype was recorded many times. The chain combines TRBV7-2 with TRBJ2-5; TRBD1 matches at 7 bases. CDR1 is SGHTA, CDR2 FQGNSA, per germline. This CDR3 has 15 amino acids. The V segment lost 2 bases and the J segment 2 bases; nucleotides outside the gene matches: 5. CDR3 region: CASSLNSGGQETQYF. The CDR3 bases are TGTGCCAGCAGCTTAAATTCAGGGGGACAAGAGACCCAGTACTTC.

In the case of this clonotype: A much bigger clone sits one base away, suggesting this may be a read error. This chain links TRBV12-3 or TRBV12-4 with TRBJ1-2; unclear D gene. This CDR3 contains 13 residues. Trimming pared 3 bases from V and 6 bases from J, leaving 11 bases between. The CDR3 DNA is TGTGCCAGCAGTTTGGTGAGGATGAATGGCTACACCTTC. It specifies CASSLVRMNGYTF.

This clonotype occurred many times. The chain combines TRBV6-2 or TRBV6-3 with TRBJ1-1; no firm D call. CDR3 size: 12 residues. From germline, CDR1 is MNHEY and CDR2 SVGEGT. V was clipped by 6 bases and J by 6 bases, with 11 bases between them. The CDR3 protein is CASRAAGSEAFF. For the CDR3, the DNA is TGTGCCAGCAGGGCCGCGGGGTCTGAAGCTTTCTTT.

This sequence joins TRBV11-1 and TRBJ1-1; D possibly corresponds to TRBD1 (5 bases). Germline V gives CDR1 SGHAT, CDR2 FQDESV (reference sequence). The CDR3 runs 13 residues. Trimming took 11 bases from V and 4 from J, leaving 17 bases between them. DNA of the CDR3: TGTGCCGTCCTTGGGGGGTTTGGCACTGAAGCTTTCTTT. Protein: CAVLGGFGTEAFF.

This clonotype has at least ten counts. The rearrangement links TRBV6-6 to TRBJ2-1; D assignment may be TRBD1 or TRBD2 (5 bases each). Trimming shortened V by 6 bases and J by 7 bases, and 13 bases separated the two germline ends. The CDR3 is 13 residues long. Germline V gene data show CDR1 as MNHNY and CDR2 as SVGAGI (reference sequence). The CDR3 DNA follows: TGTGCCAGCAGCGGGACCGAGGTAAATGAGCAGTTCTTC. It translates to CASSGTEVNEQFF.

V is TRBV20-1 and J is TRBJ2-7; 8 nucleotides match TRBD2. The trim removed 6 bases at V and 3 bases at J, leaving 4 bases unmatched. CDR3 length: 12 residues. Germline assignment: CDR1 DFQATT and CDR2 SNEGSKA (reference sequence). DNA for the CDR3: TGCAGTGCGGGCGGGGGGCGCTACGAGCAGTACTTC. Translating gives CSAGGGRYEQYF.

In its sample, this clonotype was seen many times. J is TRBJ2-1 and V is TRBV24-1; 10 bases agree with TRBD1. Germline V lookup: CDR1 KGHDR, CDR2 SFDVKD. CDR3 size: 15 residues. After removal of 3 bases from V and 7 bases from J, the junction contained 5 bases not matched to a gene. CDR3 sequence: CATSDPGQGFNEQFF. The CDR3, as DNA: TGTGCCACCAGTGATCCGGGACAGGGGTTTAATGAGCAGTTCTTC.

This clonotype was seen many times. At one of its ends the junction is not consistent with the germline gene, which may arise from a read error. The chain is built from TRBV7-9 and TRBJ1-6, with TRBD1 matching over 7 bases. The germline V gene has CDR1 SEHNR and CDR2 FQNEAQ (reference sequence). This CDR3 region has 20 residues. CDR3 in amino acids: CASSNNPGGTASSYISPLHF. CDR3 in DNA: TGTGCCAGCAGCAACAACCCAGGGGGGACGGCGAGCTCCTATATTTCACCCCTCCACTTT.

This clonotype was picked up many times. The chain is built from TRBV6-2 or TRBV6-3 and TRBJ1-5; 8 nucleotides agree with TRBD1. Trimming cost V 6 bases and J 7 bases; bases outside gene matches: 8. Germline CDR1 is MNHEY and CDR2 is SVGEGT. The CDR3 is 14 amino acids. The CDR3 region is CASRTTGDLQPQHF. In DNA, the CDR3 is TGTGCCAGCAGAACGACAGGGGATCTGCAGCCCCAGCATTTT.

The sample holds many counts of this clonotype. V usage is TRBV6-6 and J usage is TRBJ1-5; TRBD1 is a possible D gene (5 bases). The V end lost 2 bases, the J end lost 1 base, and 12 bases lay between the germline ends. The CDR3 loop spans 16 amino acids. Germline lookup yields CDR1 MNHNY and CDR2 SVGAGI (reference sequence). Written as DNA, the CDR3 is TGTGCCAGCAGTTACCCCCCGGGGGTCAGCAATCAGCCCCAGCATTTT. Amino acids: CASSYPPGVSNQPQHF.

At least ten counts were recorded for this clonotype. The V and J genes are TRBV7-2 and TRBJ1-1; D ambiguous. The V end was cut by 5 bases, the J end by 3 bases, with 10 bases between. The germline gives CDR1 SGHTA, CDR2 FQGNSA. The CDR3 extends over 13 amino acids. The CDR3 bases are TGTGCCAGCAGCGCGGGAGCCTACACTGAAGCTTTCTTT. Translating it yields CASSAGAYTEAFF.

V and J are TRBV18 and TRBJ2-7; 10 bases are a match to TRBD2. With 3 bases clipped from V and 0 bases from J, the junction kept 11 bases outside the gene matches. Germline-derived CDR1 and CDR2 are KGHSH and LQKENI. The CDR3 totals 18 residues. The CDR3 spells CASSPSMASGGSSYEQYF. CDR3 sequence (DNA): TGTGCCAGCTCACCGTCCATGGCTAGCGGGGGTTCCTCCTACGAGCAGTACTTC. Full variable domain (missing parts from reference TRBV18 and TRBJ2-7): NAGVMQNPRHLVRRRGQEARLRCSPMKGHSHVYWYRQLPEEGLKFMVYLQKENIIDESGMPKERFSAEFPKEGPSILRIQQVVRGDSAAYFCASSPSMASGGSSYEQYFGPGTRLTVT.

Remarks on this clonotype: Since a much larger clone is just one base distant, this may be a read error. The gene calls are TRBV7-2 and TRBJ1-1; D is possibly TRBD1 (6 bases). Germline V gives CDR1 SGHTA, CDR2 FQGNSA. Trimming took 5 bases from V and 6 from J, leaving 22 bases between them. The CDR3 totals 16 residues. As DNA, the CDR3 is TGTGCCAGCAGCCAACGGTGCCGCGGGACAAGTGCTGAAGCTTTCTTT. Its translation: CASSQRCRGTSAEAFF.

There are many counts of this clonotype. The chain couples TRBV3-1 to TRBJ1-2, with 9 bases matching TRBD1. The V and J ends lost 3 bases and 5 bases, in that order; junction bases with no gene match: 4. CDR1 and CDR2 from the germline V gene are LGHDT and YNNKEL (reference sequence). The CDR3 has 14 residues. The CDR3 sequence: CASSQGGQGYGYTF. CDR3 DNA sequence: TGTGCCAGCAGCCAGGGTGGACAGGGGTATGGCTACACCTTC.

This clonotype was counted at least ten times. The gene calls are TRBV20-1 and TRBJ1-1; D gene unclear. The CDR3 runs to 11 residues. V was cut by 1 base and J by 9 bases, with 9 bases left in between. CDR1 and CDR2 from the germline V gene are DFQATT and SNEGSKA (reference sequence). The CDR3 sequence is CSARGTEKAFF. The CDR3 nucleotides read TGCAGTGCTAGAGGGACTGAAAAAGCTTTCTTT.

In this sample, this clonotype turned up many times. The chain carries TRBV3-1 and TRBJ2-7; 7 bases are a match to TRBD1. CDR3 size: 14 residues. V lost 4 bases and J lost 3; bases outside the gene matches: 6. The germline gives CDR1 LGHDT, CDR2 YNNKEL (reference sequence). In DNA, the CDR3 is TGTGCCAGCAGCCCCTCAGGGACAGACTACGAGCAGTACTTC. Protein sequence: CASSPSGTDYEQYF.

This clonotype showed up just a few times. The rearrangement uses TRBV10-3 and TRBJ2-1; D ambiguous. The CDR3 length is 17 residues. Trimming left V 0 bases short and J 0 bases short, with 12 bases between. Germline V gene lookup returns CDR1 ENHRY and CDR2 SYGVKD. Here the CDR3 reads CAISESRQASSYNEQFF. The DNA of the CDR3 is TGTGCCATCAGTGAGTCTCGGCAGGCGAGCTCCTACAATGAGCAGTTCTTC.

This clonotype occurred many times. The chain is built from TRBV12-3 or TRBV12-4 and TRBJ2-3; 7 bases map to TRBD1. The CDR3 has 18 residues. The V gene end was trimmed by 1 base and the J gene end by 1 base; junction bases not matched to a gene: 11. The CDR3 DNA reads TGTGCCAGCAGTTTAGGGTCGAGGGGGCTATCTGGCACAGATACGCAGTATTTT. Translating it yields CASSLGSRGLSGTDTQYF.

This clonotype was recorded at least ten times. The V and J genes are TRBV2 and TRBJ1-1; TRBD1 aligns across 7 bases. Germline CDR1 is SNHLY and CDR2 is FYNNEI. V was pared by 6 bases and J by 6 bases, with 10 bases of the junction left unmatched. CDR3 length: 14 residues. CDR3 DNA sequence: TGTGCCAGCAGGCTACAGGGGAGTGAGGCTGAAGCTTTCTTT. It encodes CASRLQGSEAEAFF.